The rows below give T cell receptor beta chains drawn from one sample of a study of monozygotic twins with cystic fibrosis. The table came from immunoSEQ multiplex PCR; TCRdb's copy has only in-frame clones and leaves some out. The repertoire consists of about 7,500 clones, with nearly 95% occurring once and the leading ten covering approximately 0.58%. Material for sequencing was blood. The receptors were gathered from a boy aged 2-9 years with cystic fibrosis. Both conserved end residues are part of each CDR3. Fields, in order: V gene, CDR3 length, D gene, CDR3 protein. The D gene is left open where the match is weak.

TRBV27	15	.	CASARNSANTGELFF
TRBV4-3	16	.	CASSQEARDGNQPQHF
TRBV9	15	TRBD1	CASSARDRGGEPLHF
TRBV5-6	16	TRBD2	CASSFSGGHSRGTQYF
TRBV7-9	13	.	CASSLTGSTEAFF
TRBV2	14	.	CASSEAGDNSPLHF
TRBV2	15	.	CASSEGPGHTYEQYF
TRBV27	12	.	CASSPDRLSAFF
TRBV4-2	15	TRBD2	CASSPERGGLDTQYF
TRBV15	15	.	CATTLDHYSNQPQHF
TRBV6-6	14	TRBD1	CASSFATGIGEQYF
TRBV4-3	15	.	CASSQGGTVDEKLFF
TRBV6-5	15	TRBD2	CASSYTSGGPDTQYF
TRBV9	18	.	CASSPQIRSGQYGTEAFF
TRBV7-8	15	TRBD1	CASSPGQAMNTEAFF
TRBV7-3	13	TRBD1	CASSPSGGTEAFF
TRBV11-2	13	TRBD1	CASSSNRGGKLFF
TRBV2	12	.	CATSGPLYEQYF
TRBV6-5	13	.	CASSYSTGGELFF
TRBV10-3	16	TRBD2	CAISETSGGPTDTQYF
TRBV9	15	.	CASSVGGQGTDTQYF
TRBV11-1	14	.	CASSLDKTSDEQFF
TRBV10-3	15	TRBD1	CAISDTGVPSYEQYF
TRBV9	14	.	CASSVAGGWETQYF
TRBV7-2	16	TRBD2	CASSQSGGEAKNIQYF
TRBV14	14	.	CASSPTGANEKLFF
TRBV27	15	TRBD1	CASSPSTGLSEKLFF